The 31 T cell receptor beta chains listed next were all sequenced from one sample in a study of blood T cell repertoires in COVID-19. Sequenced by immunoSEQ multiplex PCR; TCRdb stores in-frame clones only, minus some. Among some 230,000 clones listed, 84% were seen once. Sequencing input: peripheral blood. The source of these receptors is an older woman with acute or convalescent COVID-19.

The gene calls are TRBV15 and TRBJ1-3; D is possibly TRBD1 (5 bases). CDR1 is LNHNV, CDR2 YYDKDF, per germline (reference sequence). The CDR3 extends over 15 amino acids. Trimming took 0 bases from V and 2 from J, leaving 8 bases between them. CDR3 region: CATSREVGAGNTIYF. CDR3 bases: TGTGCCACCAGCAGAGAAGTAGGGGCTGGAAACACCATATATTTT.

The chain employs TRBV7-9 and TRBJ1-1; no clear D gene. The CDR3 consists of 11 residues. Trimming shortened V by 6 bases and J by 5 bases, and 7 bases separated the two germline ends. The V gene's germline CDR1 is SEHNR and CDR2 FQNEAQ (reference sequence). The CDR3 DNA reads TGTGCCAGCAGATTACGGACTGAAGCTTTCTTT. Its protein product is CASRLRTEAFF. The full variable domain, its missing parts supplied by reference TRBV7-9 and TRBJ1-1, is DTGVSQNPRHKITKRGQNVTFRCDPISEHNRLYWYRQTLGQGPEFLTYFQNEAQLEKSRLLSDRFSAERPKGSFSTLEIQRTEQGDSAMYLCASRLRTEAFFGQGTRLTVV.

The CDR3 sequence: CASSQVDSFGGYTF. The CDR3 coding sequence is TGTGCCAGCAGCCAAGTGGACAGTTTTGGCGGCTACACCTTC. The chain joins TRBV3-1 (or the pseudogene TRBV3-2) to TRBJ1-2; D might be TRBD1 (6 bases). The V gene lost 1 base and the J gene lost 8 bases, with 14 bases spanning the gap. The CDR3 is 14 amino acids. Germline V gene data show CDR1 as LGHDT and CDR2 as YNNKEL (reference sequence).

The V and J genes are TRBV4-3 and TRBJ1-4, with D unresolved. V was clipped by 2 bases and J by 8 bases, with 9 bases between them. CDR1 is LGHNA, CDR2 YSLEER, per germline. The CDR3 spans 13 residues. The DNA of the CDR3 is TGCGCCAGCAGCCAAAATTTAGAGGAAAAACTGTTTTTT. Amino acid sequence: CASSQNLEEKLFF.

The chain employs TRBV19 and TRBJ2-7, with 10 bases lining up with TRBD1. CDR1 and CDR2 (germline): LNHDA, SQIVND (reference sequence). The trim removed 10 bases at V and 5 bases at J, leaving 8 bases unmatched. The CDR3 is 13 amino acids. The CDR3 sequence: CATSRDRGDEQYF. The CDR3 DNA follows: TGTGCCACCAGCCGGGACAGGGGAGACGAGCAGTACTTC.

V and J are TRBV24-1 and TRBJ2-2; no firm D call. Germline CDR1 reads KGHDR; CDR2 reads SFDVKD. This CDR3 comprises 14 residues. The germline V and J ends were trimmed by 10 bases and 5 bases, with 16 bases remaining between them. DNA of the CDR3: TGTGCCACAGAAGACACCTCGCTGACCGGGGAGCTGTTTTTT. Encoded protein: CATEDTSLTGELFF.

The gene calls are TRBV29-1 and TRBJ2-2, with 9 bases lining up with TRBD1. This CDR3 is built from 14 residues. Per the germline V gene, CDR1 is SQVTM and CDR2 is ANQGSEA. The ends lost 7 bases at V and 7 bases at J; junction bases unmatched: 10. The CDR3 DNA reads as TGCAGCGCGAGGACAGGGGATGGACGCGGGGAGCTGTTTTTT. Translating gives CSARTGDGRGELFF.

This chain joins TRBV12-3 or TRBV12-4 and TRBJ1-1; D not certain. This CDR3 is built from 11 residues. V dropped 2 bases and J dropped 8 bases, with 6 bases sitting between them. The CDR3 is CASSLTSEAFF. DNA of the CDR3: TGTGCCAGCAGTTTAACTTCAGAAGCTTTCTTT.

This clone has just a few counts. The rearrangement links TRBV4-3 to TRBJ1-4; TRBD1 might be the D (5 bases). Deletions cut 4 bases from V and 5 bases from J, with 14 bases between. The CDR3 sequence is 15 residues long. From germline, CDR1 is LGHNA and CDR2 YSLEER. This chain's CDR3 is CASSLRAGRNEKLFF. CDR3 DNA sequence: TGCGCCAGCAGCCTCCGCGCAGGGCGAAATGAAAAACTGTTTTTT.

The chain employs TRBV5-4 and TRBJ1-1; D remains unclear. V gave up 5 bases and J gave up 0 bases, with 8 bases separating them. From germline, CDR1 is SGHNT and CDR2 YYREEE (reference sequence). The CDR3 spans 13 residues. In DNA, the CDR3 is TGTGCCAGCAGTGCGATCTTGAACACTGAAGCTTTCTTT. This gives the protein CASSAILNTEAFF.

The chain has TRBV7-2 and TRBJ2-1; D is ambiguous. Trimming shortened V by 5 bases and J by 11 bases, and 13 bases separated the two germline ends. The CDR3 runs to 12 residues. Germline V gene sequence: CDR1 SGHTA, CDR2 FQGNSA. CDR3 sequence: CASSPSTPQQFF. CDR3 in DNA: TGTGCCAGCAGCCCATCCACACCTCAGCAGTTCTTC.

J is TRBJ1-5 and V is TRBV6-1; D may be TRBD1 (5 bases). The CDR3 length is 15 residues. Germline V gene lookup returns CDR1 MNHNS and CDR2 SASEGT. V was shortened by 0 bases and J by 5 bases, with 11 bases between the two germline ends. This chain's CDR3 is CASSEAGGSHQPQHF. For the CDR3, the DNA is TGTGCCAGCAGTGAAGCGGGGGGTTCCCATCAGCCCCAGCATTTT.

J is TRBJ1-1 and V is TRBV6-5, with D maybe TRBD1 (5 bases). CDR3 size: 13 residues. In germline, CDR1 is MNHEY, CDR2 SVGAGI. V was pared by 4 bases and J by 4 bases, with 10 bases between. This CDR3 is CASSSRTSTEAFF. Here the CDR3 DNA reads TGTGCCAGCAGTTCGCGGACAAGCACTGAAGCTTTCTTT.

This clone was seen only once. CDR3 sequence (DNA): TGTGCCACCAGTTCCAATCACAGGGGCGAGCAGTACTTC. Translated, it gives CATSSNHRGEQYF. The chain carries TRBV24-1 and TRBJ2-7; TRBD1 agrees at 7 bases. The CDR3 loop spans 13 amino acids. V dropped 6 bases and J dropped 6; count of bases not matched to a gene: 7. Germline V CDR1 and CDR2: KGHDR, SFDVKD.

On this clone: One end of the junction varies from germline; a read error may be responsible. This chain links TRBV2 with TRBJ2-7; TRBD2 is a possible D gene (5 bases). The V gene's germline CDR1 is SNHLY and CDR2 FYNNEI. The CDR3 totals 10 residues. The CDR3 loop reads CASSEIQRDF. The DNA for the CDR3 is TGTGCCAGCAGTGAAATTCAGAGGGACTTC.

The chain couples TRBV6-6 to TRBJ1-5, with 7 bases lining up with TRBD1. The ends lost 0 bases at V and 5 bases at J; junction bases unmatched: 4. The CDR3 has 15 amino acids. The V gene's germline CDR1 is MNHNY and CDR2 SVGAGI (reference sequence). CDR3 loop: CASSYSRTGDQPQHF. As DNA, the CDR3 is TGTGCCAGCAGTTACTCCCGGACAGGAGATCAGCCCCAGCATTTT.

Written as DNA, the CDR3 is TGTGCCAGCAGCTTATTGGGACTAGGGTTACCGGAGCAGTTCTTC. It yields the protein CASSLLGLGLPEQFF. The rearrangement links TRBV7-8 to TRBJ2-1; 8 positions agree with TRBD2. Unmatched junction bases numbered 10, after V lost 2 bases and J lost 10 bases. Germline assignment: CDR1 SGHVS and CDR2 FQNEAQ. This CDR3 contains 15 residues. The full variable domain, with the rest looked up from reference TRBV7-8 and TRBJ2-1, is GAGVSQSPRYKVAKRGQDVALRCDPISGHVSLFWYQQALGQGPEFLTYFQNEAQLDKSGLPSDRFFAERPEGSVSTLKIQRTQQEDSAVYLCASSLLGLGLPEQFFGPGTRLTVL.

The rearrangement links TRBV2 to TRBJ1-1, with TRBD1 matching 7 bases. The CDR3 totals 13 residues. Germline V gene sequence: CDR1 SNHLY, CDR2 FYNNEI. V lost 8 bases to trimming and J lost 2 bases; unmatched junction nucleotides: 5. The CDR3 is CASHRDSNTEAFF. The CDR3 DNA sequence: TGTGCCAGCCACCGGGACAGTAACACTGAAGCTTTCTTT.

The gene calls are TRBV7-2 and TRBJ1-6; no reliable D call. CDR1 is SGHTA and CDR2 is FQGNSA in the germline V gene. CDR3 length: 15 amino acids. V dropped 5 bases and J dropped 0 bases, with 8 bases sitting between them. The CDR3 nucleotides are TGTGCCAGCAGCAGACACAGCTCCTATAATTCACCCCTCCACTTT. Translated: CASSRHSSYNSPLHF. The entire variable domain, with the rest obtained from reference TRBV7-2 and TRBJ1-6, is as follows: GAGVSQSPSNKVTEKGKDVELRCDPISGHTALYWYRQSLGQGLEFLIYFQGNSAPDKSGLPSDRFSAERTGGSVSTLTIQRTQQEDSAVYLCASSRHSSYNSPLHFGNGTRLTVT.

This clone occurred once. The CDR3 DNA reads as TGCGCCAGCAGCCAAGATGAGTGGTTATCGCAGTATTTT. Protein sequence: CASSQDEWLSQYF. The chain combines TRBV4-1 with TRBJ2-3; D uncertain. There are 13 residues in the CDR3. Trimming stripped 0 bases from V and 10 bases from J, with 11 bases between. Looked up from germline, CDR1 is MGHRA and CDR2 is YSYEKL.

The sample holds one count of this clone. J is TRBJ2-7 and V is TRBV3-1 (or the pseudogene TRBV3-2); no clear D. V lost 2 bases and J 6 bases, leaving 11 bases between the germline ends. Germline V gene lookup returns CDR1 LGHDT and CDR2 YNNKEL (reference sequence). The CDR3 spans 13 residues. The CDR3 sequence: CASSQFLVGEQYF. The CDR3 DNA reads TGTGCCAGCAGCCAATTCCTCGTCGGCGAGCAGTACTTC.

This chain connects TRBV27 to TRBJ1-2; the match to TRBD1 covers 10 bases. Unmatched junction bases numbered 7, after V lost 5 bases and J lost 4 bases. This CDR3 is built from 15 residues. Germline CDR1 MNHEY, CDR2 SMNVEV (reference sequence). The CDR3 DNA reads TGTGCCAGCAGTCGTACCGGGACAGGGGTCTATGGCTACACCTTC. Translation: CASSRTGTGVYGYTF.

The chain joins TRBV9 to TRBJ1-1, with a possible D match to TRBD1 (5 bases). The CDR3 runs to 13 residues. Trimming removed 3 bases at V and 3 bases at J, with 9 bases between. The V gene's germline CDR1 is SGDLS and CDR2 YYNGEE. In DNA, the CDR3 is TGTGCCAGCAGCGGGGGCTTTGACACTGAAGCTTTCTTT. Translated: CASSGGFDTEAFF.

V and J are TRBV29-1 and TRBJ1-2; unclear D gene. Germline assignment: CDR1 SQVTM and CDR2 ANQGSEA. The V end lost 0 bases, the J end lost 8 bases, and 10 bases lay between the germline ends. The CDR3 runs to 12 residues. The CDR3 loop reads CSVEDRVRGYTF. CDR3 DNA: TGCAGCGTTGAAGATCGGGTCCGGGGCTACACCTTC. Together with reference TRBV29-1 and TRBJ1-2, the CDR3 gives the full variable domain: SAVISQKPSRDICQRGTSLTIQCQVDSQVTMMFWYRQQPGQSLTLIATANQGSEATYESGFVIDKFPISRPNLTFSTLTVSNMSPEDSSIYLCSVEDRVRGYTFGSGTRLTVV.

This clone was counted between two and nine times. The CDR3 nucleotides read TGTGCCAGCAGTTCGAGGGGGAATTCACCCCTCCACTTT. Translating it yields CASSSRGNSPLHF. The chain uses TRBV27 and TRBJ1-6, with D tentatively TRBD1 (6 bases). Per the germline V gene, CDR1 is MNHEY and CDR2 is SMNVEV (reference sequence). The CDR3 totals 13 residues. Trimming left V 4 bases short and J 7 bases short, with 8 bases between.

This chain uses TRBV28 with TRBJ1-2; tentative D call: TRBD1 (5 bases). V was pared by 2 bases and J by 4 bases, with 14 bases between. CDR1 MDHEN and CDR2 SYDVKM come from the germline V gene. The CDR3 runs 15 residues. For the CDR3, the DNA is TGTGCCAGCAGTTTAAAGGGGCTGGGCGGCTATGGCTACACCTTC. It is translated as CASSLKGLGGYGYTF.

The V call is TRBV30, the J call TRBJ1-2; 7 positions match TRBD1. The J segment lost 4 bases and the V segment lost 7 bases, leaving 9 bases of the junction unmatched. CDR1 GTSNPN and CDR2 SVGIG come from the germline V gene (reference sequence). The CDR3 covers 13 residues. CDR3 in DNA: TGTGCCTCGGGCGGGGACAGTCCCTATGGCTACACCTTC. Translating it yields CASGGDSPYGYTF.

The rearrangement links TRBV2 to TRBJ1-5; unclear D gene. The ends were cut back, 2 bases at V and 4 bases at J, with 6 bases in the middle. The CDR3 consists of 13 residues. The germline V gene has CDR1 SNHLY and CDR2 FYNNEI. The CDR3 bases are TGTGCCAGCAGTGAAACCGGGAATCAGCCCCAGCATTTT. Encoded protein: CASSETGNQPQHF.

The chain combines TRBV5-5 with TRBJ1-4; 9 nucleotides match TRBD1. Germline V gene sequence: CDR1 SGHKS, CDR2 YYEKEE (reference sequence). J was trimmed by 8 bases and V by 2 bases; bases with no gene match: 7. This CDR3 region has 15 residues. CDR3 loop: CASSFTGGVSEKLFF. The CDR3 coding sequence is TGTGCCAGCAGCTTCACAGGGGGCGTATCGGAAAAACTGTTTTTT. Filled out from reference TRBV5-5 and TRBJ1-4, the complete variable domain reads DAGVTQSPTHLIKTRGQQVTLRCSPISGHKSVSWYQQVLGQGPQFIFQYYEKEERGRGNFPDRFSARQFPNYSSELNVNALLLGDSALYLCASSFTGGVSEKLFFGSGTQLSVL.

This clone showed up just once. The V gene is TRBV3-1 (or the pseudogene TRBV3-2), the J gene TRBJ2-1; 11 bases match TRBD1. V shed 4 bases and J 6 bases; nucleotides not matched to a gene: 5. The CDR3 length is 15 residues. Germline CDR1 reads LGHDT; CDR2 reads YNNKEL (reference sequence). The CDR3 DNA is TGTGCCAGCAGCCCTGCCGGGACAGGGGGCAATGAGCAGTTCTTC. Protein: CASSPAGTGGNEQFF.

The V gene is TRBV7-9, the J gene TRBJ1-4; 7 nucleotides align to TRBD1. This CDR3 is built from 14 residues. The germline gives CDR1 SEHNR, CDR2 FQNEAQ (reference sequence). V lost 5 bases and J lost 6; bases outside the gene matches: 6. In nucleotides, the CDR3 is TGTGCCAGCAGCCGGGGACAGATAGATGAAAAACTGTTTTTT. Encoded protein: CASSRGQIDEKLFF.